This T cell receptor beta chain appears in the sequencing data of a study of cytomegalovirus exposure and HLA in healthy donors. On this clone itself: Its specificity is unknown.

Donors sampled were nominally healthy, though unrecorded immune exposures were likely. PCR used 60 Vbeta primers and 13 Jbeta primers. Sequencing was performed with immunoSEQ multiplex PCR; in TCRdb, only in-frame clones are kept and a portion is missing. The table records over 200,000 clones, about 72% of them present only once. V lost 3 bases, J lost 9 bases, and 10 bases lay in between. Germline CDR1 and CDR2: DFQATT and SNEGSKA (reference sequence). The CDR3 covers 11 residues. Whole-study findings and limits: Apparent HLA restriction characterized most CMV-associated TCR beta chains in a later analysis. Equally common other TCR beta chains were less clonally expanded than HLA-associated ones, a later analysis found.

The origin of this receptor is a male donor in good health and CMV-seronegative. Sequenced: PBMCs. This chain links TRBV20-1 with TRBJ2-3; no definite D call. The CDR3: CSARAALTQYF. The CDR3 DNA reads TGCAGTGCTAGGGCGGCTCTCACGCAGTATTTT.